The present T cell receptor beta chain was sequenced within a study of chronic HIV infection and antiretroviral therapy (dated by TCRdb to between 2014 and 2017). Inclusive of the bounding cysteine and phenylalanine, the CDR3 is 14 residues long. Of all the DNA, just the CDR3 is kept, 42 bases in frame from base 1. Trimming takes 1 base from V and 7 bases from J, and the germline ends sit 14 bases apart. The germline V gene (reference sequence) provides CDR1 DFQATT and CDR2 SNEGSKA. Library preparation employed 5' RACE. Data came from an Illumina MiSeq. TCRdb itself trimmed the public reads at Q25 with fastp, ran MiXCR and retained productive beta chains. Every distinct CDR3 protein forms one entry, paired with its most common genes and DNA. Across this sample there are 40,000 to 50,000 distinct CDR3 sequences, with 19% seen only once. Clones ranked in the top ten supply under 3.5% of the sample. As to this clonotype: Its specific antigen is unknown. No much larger clonotype is one base removed from it; base qualities were not supplied.

This clonotype was sampled from an adult who had HIV and had not received antiretroviral therapy, or was an uninfected healthy control (not recorded which). What was sequenced was peripheral blood. Here the chain combines TRBV20-1 and TRBJ2-1, with the D segment identity uncertain. The base sequence is TGCAGTGCTAGAGCCAATTTCCTGGTGAATGAGCAGTTCTTC. This yields the protein CSARANFLVNEQFF.